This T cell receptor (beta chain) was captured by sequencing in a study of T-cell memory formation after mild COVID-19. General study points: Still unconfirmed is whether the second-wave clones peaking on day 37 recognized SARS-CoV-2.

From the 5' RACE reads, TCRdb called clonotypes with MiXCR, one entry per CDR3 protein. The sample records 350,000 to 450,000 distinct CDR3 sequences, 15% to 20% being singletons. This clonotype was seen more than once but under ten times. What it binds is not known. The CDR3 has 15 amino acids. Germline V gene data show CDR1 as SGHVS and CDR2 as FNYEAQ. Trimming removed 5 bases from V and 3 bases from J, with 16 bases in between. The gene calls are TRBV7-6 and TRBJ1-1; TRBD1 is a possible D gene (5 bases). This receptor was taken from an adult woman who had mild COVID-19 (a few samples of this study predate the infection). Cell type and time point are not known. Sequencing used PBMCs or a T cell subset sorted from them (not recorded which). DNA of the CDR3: TGTGCCAGCAGCCGAGCGGGGGGTGGGGACACTGAAGCTTTCTTT. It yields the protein CASSRAGGGDTEAFF.